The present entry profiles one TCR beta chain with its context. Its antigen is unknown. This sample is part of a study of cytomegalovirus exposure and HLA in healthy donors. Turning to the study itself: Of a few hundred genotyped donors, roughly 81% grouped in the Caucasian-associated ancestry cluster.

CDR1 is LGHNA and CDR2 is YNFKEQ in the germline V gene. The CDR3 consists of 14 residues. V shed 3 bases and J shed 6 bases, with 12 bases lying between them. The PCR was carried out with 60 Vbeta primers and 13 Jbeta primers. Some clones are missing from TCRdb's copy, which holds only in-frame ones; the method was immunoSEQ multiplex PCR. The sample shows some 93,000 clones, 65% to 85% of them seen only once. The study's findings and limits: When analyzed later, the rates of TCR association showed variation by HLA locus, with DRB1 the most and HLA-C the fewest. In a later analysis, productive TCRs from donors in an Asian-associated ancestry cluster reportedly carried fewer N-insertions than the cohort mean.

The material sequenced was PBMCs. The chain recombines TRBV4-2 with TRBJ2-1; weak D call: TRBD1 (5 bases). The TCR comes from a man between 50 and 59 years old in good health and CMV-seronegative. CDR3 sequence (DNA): TGTGCCAGCAGCCAGGGTGGGGCGGTCAATGAGCAGTTCTTC. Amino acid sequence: CASSQGGAVNEQFF.